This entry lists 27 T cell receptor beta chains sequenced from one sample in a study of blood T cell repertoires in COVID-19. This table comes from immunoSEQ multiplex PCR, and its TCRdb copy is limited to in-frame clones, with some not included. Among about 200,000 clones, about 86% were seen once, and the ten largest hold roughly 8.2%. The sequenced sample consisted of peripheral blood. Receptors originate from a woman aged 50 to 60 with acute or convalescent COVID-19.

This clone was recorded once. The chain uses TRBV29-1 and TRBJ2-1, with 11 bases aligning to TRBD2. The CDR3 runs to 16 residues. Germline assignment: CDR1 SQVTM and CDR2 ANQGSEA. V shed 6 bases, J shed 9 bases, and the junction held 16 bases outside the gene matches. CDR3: CSVHRVGSGRAGEQFF. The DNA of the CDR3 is TGCAGCGTCCATAGAGTTGGTAGCGGGAGGGCCGGTGAGCAGTTCTTC.

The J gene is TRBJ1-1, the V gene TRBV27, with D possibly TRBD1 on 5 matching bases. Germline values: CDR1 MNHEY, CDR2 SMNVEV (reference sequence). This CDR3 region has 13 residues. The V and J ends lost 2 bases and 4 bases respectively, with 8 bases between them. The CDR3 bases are TGTGCCAGCAGTTTAAGGGGTAGCACTGAAGCTTTCTTT. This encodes CASSLRGSTEAFF.

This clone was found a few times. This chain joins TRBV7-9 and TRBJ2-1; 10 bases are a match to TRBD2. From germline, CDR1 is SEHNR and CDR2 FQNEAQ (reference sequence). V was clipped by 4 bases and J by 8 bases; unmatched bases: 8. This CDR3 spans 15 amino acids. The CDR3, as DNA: TGTGCCAGCAGCTCCGCGGTAGCGGGAGGTGATGAGCAGTTCTTC. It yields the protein CASSSAVAGGDEQFF.

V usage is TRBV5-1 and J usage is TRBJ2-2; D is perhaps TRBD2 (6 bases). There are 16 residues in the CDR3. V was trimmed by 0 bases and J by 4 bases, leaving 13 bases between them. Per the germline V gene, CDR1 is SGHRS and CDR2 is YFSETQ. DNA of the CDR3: TGCGCCAGCAGCTTGGGGGCGGGGCCCATCACCGGGGAGCTGTTTTTT. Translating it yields CASSLGAGPITGELFF.

The CDR3 is CASTQLGDRGGYTF. The CDR3 nucleotides read TGTGCCAGTACTCAACTGGGGGACAGGGGTGGCTACACCTTC. This chain connects TRBV19 to TRBJ1-2, with 10 bases lining up with TRBD1. The CDR3 consists of 14 residues. Germline lookup yields CDR1 LNHDA and CDR2 SQIVND (reference sequence). V gave up 7 bases and J gave up 7 bases; unmatched junction bases: 9.

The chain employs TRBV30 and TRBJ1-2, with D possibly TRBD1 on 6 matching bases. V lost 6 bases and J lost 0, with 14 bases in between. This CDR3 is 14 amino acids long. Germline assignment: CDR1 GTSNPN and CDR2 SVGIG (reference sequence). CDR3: CACAIQGPNYGYTF. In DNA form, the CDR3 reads TGTGCCTGTGCGATACAGGGACCTAACTATGGCTACACCTTC.

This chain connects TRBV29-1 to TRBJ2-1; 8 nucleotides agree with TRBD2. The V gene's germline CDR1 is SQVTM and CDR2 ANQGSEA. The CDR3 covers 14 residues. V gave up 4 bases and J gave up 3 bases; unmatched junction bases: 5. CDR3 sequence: CSVVLADNYNEQFF. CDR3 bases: TGCAGCGTTGTACTAGCGGATAACTACAATGAGCAGTTCTTC.

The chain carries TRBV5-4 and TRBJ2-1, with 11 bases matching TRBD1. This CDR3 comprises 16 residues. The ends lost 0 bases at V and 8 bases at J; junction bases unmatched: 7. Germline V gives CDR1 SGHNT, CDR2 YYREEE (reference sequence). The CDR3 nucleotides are TGTGCCAGCAGCTTGGCCCCGGGACAGGGGGGCGATGAGCAGTTCTTC. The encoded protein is CASSLAPGQGGDEQFF.

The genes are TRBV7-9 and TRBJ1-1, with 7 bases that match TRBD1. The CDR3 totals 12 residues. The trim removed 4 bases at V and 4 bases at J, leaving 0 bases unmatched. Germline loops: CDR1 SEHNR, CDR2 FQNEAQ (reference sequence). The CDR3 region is CASSSGGTEAFF. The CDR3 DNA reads TGTGCCAGCAGCTCAGGGGGCACTGAAGCTTTCTTT.

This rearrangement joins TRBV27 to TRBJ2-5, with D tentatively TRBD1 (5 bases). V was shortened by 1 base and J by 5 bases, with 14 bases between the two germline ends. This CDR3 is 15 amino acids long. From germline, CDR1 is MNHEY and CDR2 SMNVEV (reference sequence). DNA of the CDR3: TGTGCCAGCAGTTTATGGGGCAGGGAAGGGGAGACCCAGTACTTC. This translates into CASSLWGREGETQYF.

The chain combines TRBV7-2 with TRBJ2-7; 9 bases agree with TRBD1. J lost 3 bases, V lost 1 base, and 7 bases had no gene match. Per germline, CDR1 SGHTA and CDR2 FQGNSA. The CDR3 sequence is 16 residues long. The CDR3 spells CASSLVGGQGSYEQYF. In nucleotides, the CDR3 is TGTGCCAGCAGCTTAGTAGGGGGACAGGGAAGCTACGAGCAGTACTTC.

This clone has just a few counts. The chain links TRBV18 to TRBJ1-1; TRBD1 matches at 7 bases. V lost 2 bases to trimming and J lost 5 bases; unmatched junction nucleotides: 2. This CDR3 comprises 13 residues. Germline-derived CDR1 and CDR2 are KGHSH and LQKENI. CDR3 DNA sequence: TGTGCCAGCTCACCAACAGGGGAAACTGAAGCTTTCTTT. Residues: CASSPTGETEAFF.

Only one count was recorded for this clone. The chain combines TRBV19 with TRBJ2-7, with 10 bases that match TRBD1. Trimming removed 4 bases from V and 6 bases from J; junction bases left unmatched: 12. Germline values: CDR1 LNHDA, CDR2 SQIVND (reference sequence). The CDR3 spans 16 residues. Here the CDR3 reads CASSRLPGQGSSEQYF. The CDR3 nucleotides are TGTGCCAGTAGTAGGTTGCCGGGACAGGGGTCATCCGAGCAGTACTTC.

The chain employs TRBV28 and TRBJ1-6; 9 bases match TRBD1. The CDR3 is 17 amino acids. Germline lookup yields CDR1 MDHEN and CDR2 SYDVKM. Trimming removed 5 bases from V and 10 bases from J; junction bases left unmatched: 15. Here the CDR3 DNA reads TGTGCCAGCAGTCCGTCCCGACAGGGGGTAGGAGGATCACCCCTCCACTTT. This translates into CASSPSRQGVGGSPLHF.

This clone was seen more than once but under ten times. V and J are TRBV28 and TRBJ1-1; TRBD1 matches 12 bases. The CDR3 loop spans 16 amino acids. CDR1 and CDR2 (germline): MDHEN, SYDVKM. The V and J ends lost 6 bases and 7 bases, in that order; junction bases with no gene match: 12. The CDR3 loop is CASSPGTGGRYHEAFF. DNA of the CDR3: TGTGCCAGCAGCCCCGGGACAGGGGGCCGCTATCATGAAGCTTTCTTT.

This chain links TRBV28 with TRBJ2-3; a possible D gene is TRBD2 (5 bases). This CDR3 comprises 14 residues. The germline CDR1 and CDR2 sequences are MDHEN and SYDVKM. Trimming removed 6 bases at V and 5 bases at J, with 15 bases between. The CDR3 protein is CASSHQRAGDTQYF. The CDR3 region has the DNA TGTGCCAGCAGCCACCAGAGGGCGGGAGATACGCAGTATTTT.

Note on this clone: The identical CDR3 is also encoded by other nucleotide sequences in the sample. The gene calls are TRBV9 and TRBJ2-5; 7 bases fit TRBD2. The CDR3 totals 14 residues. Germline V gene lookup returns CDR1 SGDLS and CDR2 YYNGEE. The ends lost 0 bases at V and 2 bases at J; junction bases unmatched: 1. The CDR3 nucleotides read TGTGCCAGCAGCGTAGCGGGGGGACAAGAGACCCAGTACTTC. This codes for CASSVAGGQETQYF.

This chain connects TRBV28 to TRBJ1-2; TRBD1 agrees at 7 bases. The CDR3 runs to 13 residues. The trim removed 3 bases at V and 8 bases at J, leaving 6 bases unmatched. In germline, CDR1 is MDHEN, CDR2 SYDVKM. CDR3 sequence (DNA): TGTGCCAGCAGTTTTCACGACAGGGAAGGCTACACCTTC. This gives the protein CASSFHDREGYTF.

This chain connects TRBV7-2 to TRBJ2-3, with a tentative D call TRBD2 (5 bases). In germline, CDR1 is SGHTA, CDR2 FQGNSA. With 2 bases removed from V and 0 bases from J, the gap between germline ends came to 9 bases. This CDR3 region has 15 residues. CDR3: CASSLSGSSTDTQYF. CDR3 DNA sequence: TGTGCCAGCAGCTTAAGCGGATCTAGCACAGATACGCAGTATTTT.

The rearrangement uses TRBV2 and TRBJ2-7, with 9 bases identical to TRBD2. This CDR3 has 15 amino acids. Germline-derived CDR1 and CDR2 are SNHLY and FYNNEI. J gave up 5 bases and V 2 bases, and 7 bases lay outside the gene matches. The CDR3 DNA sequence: TGTGCCAGCAGTGAACCCAGCGGGAGGTCCGACGAGCAGTACTTC. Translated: CASSEPSGRSDEQYF.

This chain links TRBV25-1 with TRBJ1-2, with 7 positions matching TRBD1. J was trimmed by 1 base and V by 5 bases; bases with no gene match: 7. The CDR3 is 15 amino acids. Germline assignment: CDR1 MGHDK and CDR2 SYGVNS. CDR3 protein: CASSLTGTVNYGYTF. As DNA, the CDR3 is TGTGCCAGCAGTTTAACCGGGACAGTTAACTATGGCTACACCTTC.

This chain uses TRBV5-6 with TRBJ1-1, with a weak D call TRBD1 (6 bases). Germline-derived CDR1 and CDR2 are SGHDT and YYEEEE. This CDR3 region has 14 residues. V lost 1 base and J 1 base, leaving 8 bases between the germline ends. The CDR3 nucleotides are TGTGCCAGCAGCTTGTCACAGGGGAACACTGAAGCTTTCTTT. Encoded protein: CASSLSQGNTEAFF.

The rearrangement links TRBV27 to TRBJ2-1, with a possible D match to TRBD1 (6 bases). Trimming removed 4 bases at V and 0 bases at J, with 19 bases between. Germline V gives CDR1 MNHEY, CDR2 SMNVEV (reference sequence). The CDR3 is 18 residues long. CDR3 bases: TGTGCCAGCAGTTCCCGAATCCTCATAGGGGGCTCCTACAATGAGCAGTTCTTC. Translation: CASSSRILIGGSYNEQFF.

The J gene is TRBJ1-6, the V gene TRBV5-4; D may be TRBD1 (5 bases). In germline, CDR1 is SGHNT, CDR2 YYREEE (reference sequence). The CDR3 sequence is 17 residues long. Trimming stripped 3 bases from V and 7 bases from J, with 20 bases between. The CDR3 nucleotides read TGTGCCAGCAGCTCCGCTACCACATTGGGGGGAAATTCACCCCTCCACTTT. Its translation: CASSSATTLGGNSPLHF. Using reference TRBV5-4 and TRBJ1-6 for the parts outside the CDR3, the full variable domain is ETGVTQSPTHLIKTRGQQVTLRCSSQSGHNTVSWYQQALGQGPQFIFQYYREEENGRGNFPPRFSGLQFPNYSSELNVNALELDDSALYLCASSSATTLGGNSPLHFGNGTRLTVT.

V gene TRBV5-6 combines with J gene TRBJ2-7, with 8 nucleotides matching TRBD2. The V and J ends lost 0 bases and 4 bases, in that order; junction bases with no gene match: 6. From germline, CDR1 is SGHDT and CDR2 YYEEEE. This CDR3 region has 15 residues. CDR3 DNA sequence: TGTGCCAGCAGCTTGGAGGGAGCGGGAGAATACGAGCAGTACTTC. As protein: CASSLEGAGEYEQYF.

Here the CDR3 DNA reads TGTGCCAGCAGTGGGAGACTAGACCTTAGCACAGATACGCAGTATTTT. Its translation: CASSGRLDLSTDTQYF. The chain couples TRBV6-1 to TRBJ2-3; D is perhaps TRBD2 (6 bases). Looked up from germline, CDR1 is MNHNS and CDR2 is SASEGT. The CDR3 has 16 amino acids. V lost 4 bases and J 0 bases, leaving 14 bases between the germline ends.

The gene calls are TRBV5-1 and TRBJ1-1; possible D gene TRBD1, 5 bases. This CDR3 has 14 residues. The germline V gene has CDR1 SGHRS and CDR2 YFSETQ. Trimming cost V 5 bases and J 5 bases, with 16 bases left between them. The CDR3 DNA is TGCGCCAGCAGAGGCGGGGGTCCTGAGACTGAAGCTTTCTTT. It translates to CASRGGGPETEAFF.